This T cell receptor (beta chain) was obtained from a study of blood T cell repertoires in COVID-19. Study details: The samples span acute and convalescent COVID-19 from the United States, Italy and Spain. T cells, B-cell-depleted T cells, or PBMCs supplied cDNA or gDNA.

The authors' processing: Amplifying reference gene primers gave estimates of nucleated cell counts. Libraries were prepared by immunoSEQ multiplex PCR; TCRdb keeps only in-frame clonotypes and omits some of them. The DNA was the basis for D and trimming; V, J and clone size are from that table. The sample gives 65,000 to 100,000 clones, 80% to 90% of which show up once; over 7% is in the top ten. The CDR3 runs 15 residues. Trimming cost V 6 bases and J 4 bases; bases outside gene matches: 7. The rearrangement links TRBV5-3 to TRBJ1-6; 7 nucleotides match TRBD1. TRBV5-3 is identified as an open reading frame with a role that is uncertain. Sequencing input: peripheral blood. This TCR was sampled from a man aged 45-65 years with acute or convalescent COVID-19. The CDR3: CARIQGLFYNSPLHF. In DNA form, the CDR3 reads TGTGCCAGAATACAGGGGCTATTTTATAATTCACCCCTCCACTTT.